These 6 T cell receptor beta chains originate from one sample sequenced in a study of T-cell reconstitution after alpha-beta-depleted transplantation in children. Unique molecular identifiers were built into the TCRbeta library. TCRdb redid the calling of the PCR reads with MiXCR, one entry per CDR3 protein. The sample has hundreds of thousands of distinct CDR3 sequences; approximately 11% are singletons. This specimen was PBMCs, taken before TCRalphabeta/CD19-depleted stem cell transplant. The origin of the receptors is a child less than two years old with acute myeloid leukemia, due to receive a stem cell transplant.

This clonotype was detected many times. This rearrangement joins TRBV24-1 to TRBJ2-1; D is undetermined. The V and J ends lost 2 bases and 6 bases respectively, with 16 bases between them. From germline, CDR1 is KGHDR and CDR2 SFDVKD. This CDR3 spans 16 amino acids. The CDR3 is CATSDSVRARSNEQFF. DNA of the CDR3: TGTGCCACCAGTGATTCGGTACGGGCTCGCTCCAATGAGCAGTTCTTC.

This clonotype came up many times. The chain employs TRBV6-5 and TRBJ1-6; D is unresolved. This CDR3 has 14 residues. Trimming left V 4 bases short and J 6 bases short, with 10 bases between. In germline, CDR1 is MNHEY, CDR2 SVGAGI. The CDR3 region has the DNA TGTGCCAGCAGTTTGAGCCGGAGTAATTCACCCCTCCACTTT. It specifies CASSLSRSNSPLHF.

This clonotype was found many times. This chain links TRBV20-1 with TRBJ2-7, with D possibly matching TRBD2 (5 bases). Germline V lookup: CDR1 DFQATT, CDR2 SNEGSKA (reference sequence). The V end was cut by 5 bases, the J end by 2 bases, with 13 bases between. This CDR3 spans 13 amino acids. This CDR3 is CSAPRAPTYEQYF. The CDR3 coding sequence is TGCAGTGCTCCGAGGGCACCAACCTACGAGCAGTACTTC.

This clonotype was detected many times. This sequence joins TRBV20-1 and TRBJ2-1, with 10 positions matching TRBD2. V dropped 4 bases and J dropped 0; count of bases not matched to a gene: 9. The CDR3 has 17 amino acids. Per the germline V gene, CDR1 is DFQATT and CDR2 is SNEGSKA (reference sequence). CDR3 residues: CSANTGTSDYSYNEQFF. DNA of the CDR3: TGCAGTGCTAATACCGGGACTAGCGACTACTCCTACAATGAGCAGTTCTTC.

There are many counts of this clonotype. This rearrangement joins TRBV5-5 to TRBJ1-3; the D is unclear. Germline CDR1 SGHKS, CDR2 YYEKEE (reference sequence). V was clipped by 4 bases and J by 4 bases, with 12 bases between them. The CDR3 extends over 14 amino acids. CDR3 coding DNA: TGTGCCAGCAGCCTGCGGACGAACGGAAACACCATATATTTT. As protein: CASSLRTNGNTIYF. Full variable domain (rest looked up from reference TRBV5-5 and TRBJ1-3): DAGVTQSPTHLIKTRGQQVTLRCSPISGHKSVSWYQQVLGQGPQFIFQYYEKEERGRGNFPDRFSARQFPNYSSELNVNALLLGDSALYLCASSLRTNGNTIYFGEGSWLTVV.

This clonotype was observed at least ten times. In DNA form, the CDR3 reads TGTGCCAGCTCACCCACTAGCTCGACACACGAGCAGTACTTC. Translating gives CASSPTSSTHEQYF. This rearrangement joins TRBV18 to TRBJ2-7, with TRBD2 as a possible D gene (6 bases). The CDR3 contains 14 residues. In germline, CDR1 is KGHSH, CDR2 LQKENI. Between the trimmed V and J ends, which lost 3 bases and 5 bases, there was a span of 14 bases.